The clone carrying this T cell receptor beta chain was recorded many times. The ends were cut back, 2 bases at V and 6 bases at J, with 10 bases in the middle. The CDR3 extends over 13 amino acids. This entry belongs to a study of T cells in Graves' hyperthyroidism and ophthalmopathy. Diagnosis relied on clinical symptoms, serum thyroxine and TRAb, thyroid ultrasound and orbital computed tomography. Amplification of TCR beta CDR3 regions used RNA as the template. When the TCR CDR3 underwent first-round RT-PCR, the HTBI primer set was used. TCRdb independently ran MiXCR on the multiplex PCR reads; one entry per CDR3 protein. The sample records roughly 510,000 distinct CDR3 sequences, roughly 45% being singletons.

Sequencing was performed on peripheral blood or thyroid tissue (not recorded which). The receptor was isolated from an adult woman with Graves' disease, either hyperthyroidism or ophthalmopathy (not recorded which). V is TRBV12-3 or TRBV12-4 and J is TRBJ2-5; D is unclear. CDR3 nucleotide sequence: TGTGCCAGCAGTTTATTTGCAGTCAAGACCCAGTACTTC. This encodes CASSLFAVKTQYF.